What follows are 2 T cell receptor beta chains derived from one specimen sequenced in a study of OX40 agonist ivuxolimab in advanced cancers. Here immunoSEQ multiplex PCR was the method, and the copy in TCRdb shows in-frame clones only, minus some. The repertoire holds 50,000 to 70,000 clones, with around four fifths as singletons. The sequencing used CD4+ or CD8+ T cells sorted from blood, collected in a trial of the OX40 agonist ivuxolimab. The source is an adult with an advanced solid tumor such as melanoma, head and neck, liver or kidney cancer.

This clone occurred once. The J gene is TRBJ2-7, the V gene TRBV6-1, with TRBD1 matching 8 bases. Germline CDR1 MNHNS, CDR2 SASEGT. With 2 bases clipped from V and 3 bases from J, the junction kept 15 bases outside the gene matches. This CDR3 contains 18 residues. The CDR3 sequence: CASSEHRTGTVFGYEQYF. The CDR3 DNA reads TGTGCCAGCAGTGAACATAGGACAGGGACCGTTTTTGGCTACGAGCAGTACTTC.

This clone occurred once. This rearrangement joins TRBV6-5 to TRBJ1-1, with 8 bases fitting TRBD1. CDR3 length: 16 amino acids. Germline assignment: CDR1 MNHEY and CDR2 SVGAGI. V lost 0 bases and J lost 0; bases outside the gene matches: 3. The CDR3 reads CASSYSQGALNTEAFF. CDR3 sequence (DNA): TGTGCCAGCAGTTACTCCCAGGGGGCCCTGAACACTGAAGCTTTCTTT.